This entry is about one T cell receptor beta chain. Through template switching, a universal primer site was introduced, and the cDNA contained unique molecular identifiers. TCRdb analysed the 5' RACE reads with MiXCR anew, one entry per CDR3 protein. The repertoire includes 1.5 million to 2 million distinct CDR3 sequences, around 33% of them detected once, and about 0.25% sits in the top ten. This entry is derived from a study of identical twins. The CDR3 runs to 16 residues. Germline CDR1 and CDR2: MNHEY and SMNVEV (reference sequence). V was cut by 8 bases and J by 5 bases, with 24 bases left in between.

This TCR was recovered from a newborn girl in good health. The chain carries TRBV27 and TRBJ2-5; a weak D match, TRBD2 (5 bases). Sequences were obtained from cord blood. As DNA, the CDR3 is TGTGCCAGCGGTTCCAGACGAGTGGGAGTCGGTGAGACCCAGTACTTC. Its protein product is CASGSRRVGVGETQYF.